This TCR beta chain was captured in a study of blood T cell repertoires in COVID-19. Study context: PBMCs, B-cell-depleted T cells, or T cells provided the cDNA or gDNA that made up the material.

In the original analysis: Amplifying reference gene primers gave estimates of nucleated cell counts. Measured with immunoSEQ multiplex PCR; TCRdb has only the in-frame clones, and not every one. D and trimming come from the DNA, and the V and J calls and clone size come from that table. The table has under 250,000 clones, around 84% seen once; the top ten hold less than 6.5%. This TCR derives from a woman aged 55-70 years who had recovered from COVID-19. The specimen sequenced was peripheral blood.

CDR3 bases: TGCGCCAGCAGCGCGGGAGGCGATGGCTACACCTTC. Translation gives CASSAGGDGYTF. The chain recombines TRBV5-1 with TRBJ1-2; D not resolved. Looked up from germline, CDR1 is SGHRS and CDR2 is YFSETQ. The CDR3 has 12 amino acids. V dropped 4 bases and J dropped 6 bases, with 10 bases sitting between them. The entire variable domain, with the rest obtained from reference TRBV5-1 and TRBJ1-2, is as follows: KAGVTQTPRYLIKTRGQQVTLSCSPISGHRSVSWYQQTPGQGLQFLFEYFSETQRNKGNFPGRFSGRQFSNSRSEMNVSTLELGDSALYLCASSAGGDGYTFGSGTRLTVV.